The count of the clone carrying this T cell receptor beta chain is one. As processed by the authors: Estimation of nucleated cell counts was performed using reference gene primer amplification. The repertoire was sequenced with immunoSEQ multiplex PCR; TCRdb's copy has only in-frame clones and lacks some. D and trimming come from the DNA, and the V and J calls and clone size come from that table. The repertoire holds about 140,000 clones, with just under 90% as singletons. The entry originates in a study of blood T cell repertoires in COVID-19. Study details: Spain, Italy and the United States supplied samples that represented acute and convalescent COVID-19. PBMCs, B-cell-depleted T cells, or T cells provided the cDNA or gDNA that made up the material.

The TCR sequence derives from a woman of 80 years or more with acute or convalescent COVID-19. Sequencing was carried out using peripheral blood.

This chain's CDR3 is CASSHPPGGNTIYF. The CDR3 bases are TGCGCCAGCAGCCACCCCCCAGGCGGAAACACCATATATTTT. The gene calls are TRBV4-3 and TRBJ1-3; D not resolved. V was trimmed by 3 bases and J by 4 bases, leaving 10 bases between them. CDR3 length equals 14 residues. The germline V gene encodes CDR1 LGHNA and CDR2 YSLEER.